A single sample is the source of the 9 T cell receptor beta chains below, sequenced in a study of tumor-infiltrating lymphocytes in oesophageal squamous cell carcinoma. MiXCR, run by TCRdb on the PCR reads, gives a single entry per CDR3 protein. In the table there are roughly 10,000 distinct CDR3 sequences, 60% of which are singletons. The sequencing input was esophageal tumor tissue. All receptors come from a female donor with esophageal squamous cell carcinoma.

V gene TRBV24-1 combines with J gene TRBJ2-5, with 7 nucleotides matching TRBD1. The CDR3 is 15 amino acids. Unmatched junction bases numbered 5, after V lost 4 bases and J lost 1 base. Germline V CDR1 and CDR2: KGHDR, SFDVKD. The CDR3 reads CATSDPGQVQETQYF. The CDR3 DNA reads TGTGCCACCAGTGACCCCGGACAGGTCCAAGAGACCCAGTACTTC.

CDR3 loop: CASSLRGDRGANEQFF. CDR3 DNA: TGTGCCAGCAGTTTAAGAGGGGACAGGGGGGCCAATGAGCAGTTCTTC. The chain employs TRBV27 and TRBJ2-1; 11 bases are shared with TRBD1. CDR1 and CDR2 from the germline V gene are MNHEY and SMNVEV (reference sequence). Germline trimming cut 2 bases from V and 6 bases from J; bases unmatched to any gene: 6. The CDR3 runs 16 residues.

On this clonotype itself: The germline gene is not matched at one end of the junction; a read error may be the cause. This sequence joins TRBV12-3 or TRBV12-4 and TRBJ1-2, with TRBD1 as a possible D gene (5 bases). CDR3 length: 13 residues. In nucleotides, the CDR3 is TGTGCCAGCAGTTTAGCGGGGCGGATCGGGGTCGCCTTC. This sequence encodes CASSLAGRIGVAF.

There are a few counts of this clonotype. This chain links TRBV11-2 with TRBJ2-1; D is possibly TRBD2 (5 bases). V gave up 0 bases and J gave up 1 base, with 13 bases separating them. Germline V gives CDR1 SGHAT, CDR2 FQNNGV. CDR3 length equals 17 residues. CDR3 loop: CASSLDRGLLSYNEQFF. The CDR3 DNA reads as TGTGCCAGCAGCTTAGATCGCGGACTCCTTTCCTACAATGAGCAGTTCTTC.

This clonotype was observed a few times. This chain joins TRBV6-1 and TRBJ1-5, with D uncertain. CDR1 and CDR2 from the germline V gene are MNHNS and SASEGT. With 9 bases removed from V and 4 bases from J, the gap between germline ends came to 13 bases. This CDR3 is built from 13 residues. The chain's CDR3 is CASRGKVNQPQHF. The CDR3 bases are TGTGCCAGTCGGGGTAAGGTAAATCAGCCCCAGCATTTT.

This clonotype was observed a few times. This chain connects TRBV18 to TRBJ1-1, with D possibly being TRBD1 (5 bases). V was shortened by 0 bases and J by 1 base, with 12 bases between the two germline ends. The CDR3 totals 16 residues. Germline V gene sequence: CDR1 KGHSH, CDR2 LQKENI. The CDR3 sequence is CASSPPGLVRNTEAFF. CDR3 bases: TGTGCCAGCTCACCACCGGGGCTGGTCAGGAACACTGAAGCTTTCTTT.

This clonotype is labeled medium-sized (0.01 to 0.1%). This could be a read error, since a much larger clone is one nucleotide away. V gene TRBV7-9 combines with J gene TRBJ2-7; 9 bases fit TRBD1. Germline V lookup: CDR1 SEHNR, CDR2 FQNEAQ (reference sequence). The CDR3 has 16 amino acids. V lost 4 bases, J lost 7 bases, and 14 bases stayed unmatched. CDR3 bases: TGTGCCAGCAGCTCACGACGACAGGGGGATAGGAATGAGCAGTACTTC. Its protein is CASSSRRQGDRNEQYF.

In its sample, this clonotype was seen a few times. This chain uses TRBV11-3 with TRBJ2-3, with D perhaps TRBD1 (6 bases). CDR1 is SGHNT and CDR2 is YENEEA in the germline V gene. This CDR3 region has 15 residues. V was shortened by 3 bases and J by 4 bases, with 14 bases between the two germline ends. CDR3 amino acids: CASSFRRGNADTQYF. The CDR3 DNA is TGTGCCAGCAGCTTCAGAAGGGGGAATGCAGATACGCAGTATTTT.

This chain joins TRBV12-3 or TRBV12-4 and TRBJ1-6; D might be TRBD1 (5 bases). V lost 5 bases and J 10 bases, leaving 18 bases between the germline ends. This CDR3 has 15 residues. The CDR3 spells CASSLAGTIRSPLHF. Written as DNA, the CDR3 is TGTGCCAGCAGTCTCGCCGGGACCATAAGGTCACCCCTCCACTTT.